This TCR beta chain was identified during a study of blood T cell repertoires in COVID-19. Whole-study context: COVID-19 samples collected from the United States, Italy and Spain covered acute and convalescent phases. The analysed material was cDNA or gDNA that came from T cells, B-cell-depleted T cells, or PBMCs.

The CDR3 loop spans 16 amino acids. Germline values: CDR1 MNHNS, CDR2 SASEGT. With 3 bases removed from V and 0 bases from J, the gap between germline ends came to 9 bases. Generated by immunoSEQ multiplex PCR, the TCRdb table keeps only in-frame clones and is missing some. The sample lists about 140,000 clones, approximately 85% occurring once. The material sequenced was peripheral blood. The J gene is TRBJ1-6, the V gene TRBV6-1; D might be TRBD1 (5 bases). The clonotype was recovered from a man aged 45-60 years with acute or convalescent COVID-19. CDR3 loop: CASSDRAISYNSPLHF. As DNA, the CDR3 is TGTGCCAGCAGTGACAGGGCGATCTCCTATAATTCACCCCTCCACTTT.